This T cell receptor beta chain was sequenced for a study of blood T cell repertoires in COVID-19. Germline V lookup: CDR1 SGHRS, CDR2 YFSETQ. V lost 7 bases and J lost 8, with 18 bases in between. The CDR3 is 13 residues long. Assay: immunoSEQ multiplex PCR; the TCRdb copy retains only in-frame clones and omits some. The sample lists about 480,000 clones; more than 75% were seen once. The sample taken for sequencing was PBMCs or T cells enriched from blood (not recorded which). The V and J genes are TRBV5-1 and TRBJ1-2; possibly TRBD1 for D (6 bases). This sequence originates from a woman in her forties who had recovered from COVID-19. The CDR3 bases are TGCGCCAGCCATCAGGGGACCGCACCCGGCTACACCTTC. It codes for CASHQGTAPGYTF.